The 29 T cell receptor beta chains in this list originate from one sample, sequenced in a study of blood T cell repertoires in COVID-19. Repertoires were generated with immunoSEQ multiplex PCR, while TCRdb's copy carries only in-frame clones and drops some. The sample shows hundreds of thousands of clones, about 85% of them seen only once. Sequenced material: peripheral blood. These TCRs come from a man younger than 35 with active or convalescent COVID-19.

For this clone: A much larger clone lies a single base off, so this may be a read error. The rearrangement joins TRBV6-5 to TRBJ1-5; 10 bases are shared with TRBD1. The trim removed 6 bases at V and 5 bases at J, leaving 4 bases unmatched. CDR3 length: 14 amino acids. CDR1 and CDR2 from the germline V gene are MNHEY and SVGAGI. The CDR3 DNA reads TGTGCCAGCAGCCGGACAGGGGGGGATCAGCCCCAGCATTTT. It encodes CASSRTGGDQPQHF.

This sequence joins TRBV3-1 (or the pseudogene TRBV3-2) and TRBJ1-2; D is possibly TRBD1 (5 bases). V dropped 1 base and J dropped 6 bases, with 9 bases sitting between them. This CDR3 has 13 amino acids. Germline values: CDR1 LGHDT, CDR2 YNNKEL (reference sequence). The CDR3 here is CASSQAGSHGYTF. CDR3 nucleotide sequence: TGTGCCAGCAGCCAAGCAGGGTCCCATGGCTACACCTTC.

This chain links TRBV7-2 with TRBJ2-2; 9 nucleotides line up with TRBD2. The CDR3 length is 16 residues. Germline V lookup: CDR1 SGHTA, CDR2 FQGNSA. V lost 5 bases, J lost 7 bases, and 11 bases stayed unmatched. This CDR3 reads CASSPQLSGGSGELFF. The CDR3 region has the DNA TGTGCCAGCAGCCCCCAACTGAGCGGGGGGAGCGGGGAGCTGTTTTTT.

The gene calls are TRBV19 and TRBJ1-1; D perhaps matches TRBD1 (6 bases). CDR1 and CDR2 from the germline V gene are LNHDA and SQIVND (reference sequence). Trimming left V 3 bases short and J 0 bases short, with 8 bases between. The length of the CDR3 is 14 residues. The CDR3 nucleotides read TGTGCCAGTAGTATGGGACATTTGAACACTGAAGCTTTCTTT. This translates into CASSMGHLNTEAFF.

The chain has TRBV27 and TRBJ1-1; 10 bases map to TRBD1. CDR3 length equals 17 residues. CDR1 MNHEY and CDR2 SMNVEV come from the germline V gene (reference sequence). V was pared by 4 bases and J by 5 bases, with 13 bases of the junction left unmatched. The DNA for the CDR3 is TGTGCCAGCAGTTCCTCAGGGGGAGACAGGGGGCCTACTGAAGCTTTCTTT. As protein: CASSSSGGDRGPTEAFF.

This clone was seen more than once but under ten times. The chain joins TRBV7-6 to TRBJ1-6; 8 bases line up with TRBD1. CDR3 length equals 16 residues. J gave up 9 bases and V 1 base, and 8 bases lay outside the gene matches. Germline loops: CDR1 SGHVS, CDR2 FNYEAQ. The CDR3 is CASSLEGAGGFSPLHF. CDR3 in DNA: TGTGCCAGCAGCTTAGAAGGGGCAGGGGGCTTTTCACCCCTCCACTTT.

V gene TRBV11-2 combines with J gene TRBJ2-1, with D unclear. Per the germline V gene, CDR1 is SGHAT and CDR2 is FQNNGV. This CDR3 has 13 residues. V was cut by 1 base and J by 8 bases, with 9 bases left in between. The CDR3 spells CASSLGQAYEQFF. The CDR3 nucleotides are TGTGCCAGCAGCTTAGGTCAGGCCTATGAGCAGTTCTTC.

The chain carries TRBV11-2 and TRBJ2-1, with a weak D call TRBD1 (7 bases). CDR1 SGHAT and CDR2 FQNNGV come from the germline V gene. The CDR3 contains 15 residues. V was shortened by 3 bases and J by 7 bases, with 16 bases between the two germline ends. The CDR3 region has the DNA TGTGCCAGCAGCTTTGGAGGGGGCAGTCATAATGAGCAGTTCTTC. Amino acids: CASSFGGGSHNEQFF. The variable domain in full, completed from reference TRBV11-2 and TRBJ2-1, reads EAGVAQSPRYKIIEKRQSVAFWCNPISGHATLYWYQQILGQGPKLLIQFQNNGVVDDSQLPKDRFSAERLKGVDSTLKIQPAKLEDSAVYLCASSFGGGSHNEQFFGPGTRLTVL.

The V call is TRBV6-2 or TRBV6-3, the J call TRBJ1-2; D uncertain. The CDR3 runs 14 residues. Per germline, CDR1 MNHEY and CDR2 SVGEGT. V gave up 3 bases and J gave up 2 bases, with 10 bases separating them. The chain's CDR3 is CASSYSPGNYGYTF. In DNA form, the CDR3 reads TGTGCCAGCAGTTATTCCCCCGGGAACTATGGCTACACCTTC.

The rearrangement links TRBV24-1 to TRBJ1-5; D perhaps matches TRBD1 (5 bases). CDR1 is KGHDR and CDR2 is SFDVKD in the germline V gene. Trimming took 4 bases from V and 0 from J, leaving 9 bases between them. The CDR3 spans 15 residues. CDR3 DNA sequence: TGTGCCACCAGTGACTCGGGGGATAGCAATCAGCCCCAGCATTTT. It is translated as CATSDSGDSNQPQHF.

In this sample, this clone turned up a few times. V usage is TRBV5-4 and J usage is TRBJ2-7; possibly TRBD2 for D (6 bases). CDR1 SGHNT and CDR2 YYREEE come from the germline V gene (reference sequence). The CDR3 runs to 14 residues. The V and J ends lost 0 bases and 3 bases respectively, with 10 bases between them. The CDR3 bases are TGTGCCAGCAGCTTGGATGGGGGGTTCTACGAGCAGTACTTC. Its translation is CASSLDGGFYEQYF.

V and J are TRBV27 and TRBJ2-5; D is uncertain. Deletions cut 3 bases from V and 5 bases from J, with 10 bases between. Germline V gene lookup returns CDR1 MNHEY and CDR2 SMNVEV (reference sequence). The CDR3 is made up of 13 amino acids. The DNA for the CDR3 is TGTGCCAGCAGTTTCAGGAAGCTCGAGACCCAGTACTTC. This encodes CASSFRKLETQYF.

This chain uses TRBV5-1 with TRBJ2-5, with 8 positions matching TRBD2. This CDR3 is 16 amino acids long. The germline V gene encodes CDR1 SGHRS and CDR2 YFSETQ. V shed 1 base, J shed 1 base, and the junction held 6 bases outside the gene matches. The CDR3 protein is CASSLLGLGSQETQYF. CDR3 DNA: TGCGCCAGCAGCTTGTTGGGACTAGGGAGCCAAGAGACCCAGTACTTC.

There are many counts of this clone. CDR3 residues: CASSLGDREEETQYF. The DNA for the CDR3 is TGTGCCAGCAGCTTAGGCGACAGGGAAGAAGAGACCCAGTACTTC. The rearrangement links TRBV11-2 to TRBJ2-5; 7 bases line up with TRBD1. This CDR3 comprises 15 residues. Looked up from germline, CDR1 is SGHAT and CDR2 is FQNNGV. With V trimmed by 1 base and J by 3 bases, 5 bases remained unmatched.

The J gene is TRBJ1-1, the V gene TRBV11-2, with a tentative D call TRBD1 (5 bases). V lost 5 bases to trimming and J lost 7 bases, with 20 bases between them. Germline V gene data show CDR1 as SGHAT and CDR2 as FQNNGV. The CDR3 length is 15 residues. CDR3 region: CASSGRTVGQHEAFF. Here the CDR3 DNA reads TGTGCCAGCAGCGGCCGGACGGTGGGGCAGCATGAAGCTTTCTTT. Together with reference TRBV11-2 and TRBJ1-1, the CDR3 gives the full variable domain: EAGVAQSPRYKIIEKRQSVAFWCNPISGHATLYWYQQILGQGPKLLIQFQNNGVVDDSQLPKDRFSAERLKGVDSTLKIQPAKLEDSAVYLCASSGRTVGQHEAFFGQGTRLTVV.

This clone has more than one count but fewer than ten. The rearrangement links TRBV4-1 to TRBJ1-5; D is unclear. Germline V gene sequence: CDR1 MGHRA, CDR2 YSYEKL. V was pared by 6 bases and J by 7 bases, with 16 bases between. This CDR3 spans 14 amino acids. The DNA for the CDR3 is TGCGCCAGCAGTCAGCGCGTTTATGAGCAGCCCCAGCATTTT. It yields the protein CASSQRVYEQPQHF.

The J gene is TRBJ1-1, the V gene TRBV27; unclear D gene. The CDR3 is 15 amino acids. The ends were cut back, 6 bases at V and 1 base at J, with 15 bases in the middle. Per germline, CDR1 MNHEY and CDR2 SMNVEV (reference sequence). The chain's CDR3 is CASRLLSRWNTEAFF. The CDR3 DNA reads TGTGCCAGCAGGTTGCTATCCCGATGGAACACTGAAGCTTTCTTT.

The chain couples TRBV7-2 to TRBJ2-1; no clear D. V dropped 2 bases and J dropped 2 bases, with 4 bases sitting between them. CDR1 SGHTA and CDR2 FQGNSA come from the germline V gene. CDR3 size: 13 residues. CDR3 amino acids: CASSLITYNEQFF. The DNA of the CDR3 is TGTGCCAGCAGCTTAATCACCTACAATGAGCAGTTCTTC.

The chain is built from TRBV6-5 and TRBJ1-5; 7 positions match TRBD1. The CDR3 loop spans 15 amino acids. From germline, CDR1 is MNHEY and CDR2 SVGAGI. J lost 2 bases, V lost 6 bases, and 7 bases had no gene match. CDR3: CASSPIGGGNQPQHF. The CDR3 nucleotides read TGTGCCAGCAGCCCGATAGGGGGCGGCAATCAGCCCCAGCATTTT.

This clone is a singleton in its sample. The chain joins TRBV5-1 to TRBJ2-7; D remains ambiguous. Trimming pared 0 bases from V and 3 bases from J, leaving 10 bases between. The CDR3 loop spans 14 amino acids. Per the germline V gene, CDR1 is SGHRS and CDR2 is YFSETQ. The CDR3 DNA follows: TGCGCCAGCAGCTTGGCCTCTCCGAGCTACGAGCAGTACTTC. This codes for CASSLASPSYEQYF.

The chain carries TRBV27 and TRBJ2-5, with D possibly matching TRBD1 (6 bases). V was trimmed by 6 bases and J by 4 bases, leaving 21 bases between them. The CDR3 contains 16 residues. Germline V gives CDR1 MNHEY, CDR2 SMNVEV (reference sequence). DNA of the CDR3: TGTGCCAGCAGACCACAGGGAGAGACACTACTAGAGACCCAGTACTTC. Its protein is CASRPQGETLLETQYF.

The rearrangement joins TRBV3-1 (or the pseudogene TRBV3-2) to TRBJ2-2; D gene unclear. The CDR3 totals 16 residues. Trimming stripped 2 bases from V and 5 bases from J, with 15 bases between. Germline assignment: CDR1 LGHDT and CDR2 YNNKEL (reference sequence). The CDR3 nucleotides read TGTGCCAGCAGCCAACTAACAGCCCTATCGACCGGGGAGCTGTTTTTT. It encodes CASSQLTALSTGELFF.

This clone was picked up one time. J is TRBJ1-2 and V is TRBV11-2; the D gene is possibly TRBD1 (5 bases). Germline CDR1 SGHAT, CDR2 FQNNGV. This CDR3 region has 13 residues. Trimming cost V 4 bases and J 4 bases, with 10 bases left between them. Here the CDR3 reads CASSSLGLYGYTF. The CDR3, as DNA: TGTGCCAGCAGCTCCCTGGGACTCTATGGCTACACCTTC.

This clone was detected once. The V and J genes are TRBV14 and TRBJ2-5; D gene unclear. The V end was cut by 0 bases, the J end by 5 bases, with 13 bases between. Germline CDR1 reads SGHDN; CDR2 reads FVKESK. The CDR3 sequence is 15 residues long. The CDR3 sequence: CASSQDGRIAETQYF. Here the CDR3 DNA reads TGTGCCAGCAGCCAAGATGGTCGCATCGCGGAGACCCAGTACTTC.

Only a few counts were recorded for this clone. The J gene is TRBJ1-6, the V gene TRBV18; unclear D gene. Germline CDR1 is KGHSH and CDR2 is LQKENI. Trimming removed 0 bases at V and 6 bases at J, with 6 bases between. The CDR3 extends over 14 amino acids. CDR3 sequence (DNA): TGTGCCAGCTCACCACCGGCAGTTAATTCACCCCTCCACTTT. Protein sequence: CASSPPAVNSPLHF.

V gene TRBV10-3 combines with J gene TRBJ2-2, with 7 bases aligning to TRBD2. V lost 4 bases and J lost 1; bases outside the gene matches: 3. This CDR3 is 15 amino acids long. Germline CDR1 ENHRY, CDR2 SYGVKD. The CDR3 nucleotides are TGTGCCATCAGTGGGGCGGGGGTGAACACCGGGGAGCTGTTTTTT. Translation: CAISGAGVNTGELFF.

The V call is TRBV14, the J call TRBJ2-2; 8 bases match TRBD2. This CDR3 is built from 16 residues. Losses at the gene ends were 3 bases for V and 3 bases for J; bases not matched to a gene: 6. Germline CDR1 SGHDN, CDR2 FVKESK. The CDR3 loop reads CASSQDGSGDTGELFF. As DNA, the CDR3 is TGTGCCAGCAGCCAGGACGGTAGCGGGGACACCGGGGAGCTGTTTTTT.

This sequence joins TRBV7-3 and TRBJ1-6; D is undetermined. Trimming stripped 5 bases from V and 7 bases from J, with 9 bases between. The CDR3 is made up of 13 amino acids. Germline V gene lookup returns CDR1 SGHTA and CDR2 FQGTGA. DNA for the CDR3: TGTGCCAGCAGCCCCCGGTCGAATTCACCCCTCCACTTT. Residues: CASSPRSNSPLHF.

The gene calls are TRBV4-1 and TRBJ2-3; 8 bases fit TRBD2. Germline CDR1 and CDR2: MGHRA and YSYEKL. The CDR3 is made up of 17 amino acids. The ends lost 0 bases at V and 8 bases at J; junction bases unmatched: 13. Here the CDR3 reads CASSQDLTSGGVGTQYF. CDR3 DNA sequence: TGCGCCAGCAGCCAAGATCTTACGAGCGGGGGAGTCGGTACGCAGTATTTT.